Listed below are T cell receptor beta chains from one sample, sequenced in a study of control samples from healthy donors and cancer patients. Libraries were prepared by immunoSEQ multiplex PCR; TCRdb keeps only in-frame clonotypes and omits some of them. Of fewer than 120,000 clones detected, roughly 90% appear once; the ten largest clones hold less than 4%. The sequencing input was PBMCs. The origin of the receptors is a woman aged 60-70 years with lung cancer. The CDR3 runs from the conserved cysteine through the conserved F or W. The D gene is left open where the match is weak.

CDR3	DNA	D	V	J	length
CASSTRRNTEAFF	TGTGCCAGTAGTACTAGACGGAACACTGAAGCTTTCTTT	NA	TRBV19	TRBJ1-1	13
CASSTISGSRSNEQFF	TGTGCCAGTAGTACGATTAGCGGGAGCAGGAGTAATGAGCAGTTCTTC	TRBD2	TRBV19	TRBJ2-1	16
CASSLGRTGSGRRGEQFF	TGTGCCAGCAGCTTAGGTCGAACGGGAAGCGGGAGACGGGGGGAGCAGTTCTTC	TRBD2	TRBV11-3	TRBJ2-1	18
CASSSIYEQYF	TGTGCCAGCAGTTCAATCTACGAGCAGTACTTC	NA	TRBV27	TRBJ2-7	11
CASSFPGQASSGANVLTF	TGTGCCAGCAGCTTCCCGGGACAGGCGTCCTCTGGGGCCAACGTCCTGACTTTC	TRBD1	TRBV7-9	TRBJ2-6	18
CASSESGTGELFF	TGTGCCAGCAGTGAATCGGGCACCGGGGAGCTGTTTTTT	NA	TRBV2	TRBJ2-2	13
CASSLRLAGRETQYF	TGTGCCAGCAGCCTAAGACTAGCGGGGAGAGAGACCCAGTACTTC	TRBD2	TRBV5-6	TRBJ2-5	15
CASSPPAATEAFF	TGTGCCAGCTCACCACCGGCAGCCACTGAAGCTTTCTTT	NA	TRBV18	TRBJ1-1	13
CASSPRQVDTEAFF	TGTGCCAGCTCACCAAGACAGGTGGACACTGAAGCTTTCTTT	NA	TRBV18	TRBJ1-1	14
CASSLQRLSTRVF	TGTGCCAGCAGCCTTCAGAGGCTTAGCACTAGGGTCTTC	NA	TRBV7-9	TRBJ2-1	13
CASTSGGSTGELFF	TGCGCCAGCACCTCGGGGGGGAGCACCGGGGAGCTGTTTTTT	TRBD2	TRBV5-1	TRBJ2-2	14
CATSRVSGDQPQHF	TGTGCCACCAGCAGAGTAAGTGGGGACCAGCCCCAGCATTTT	NA	TRBV15	TRBJ1-5	14
CASSPTRDDEQYF	TGTGCCAGCTCACCAACTAGGGATGACGAGCAGTACTTC	NA	TRBV18	TRBJ2-7	13
CASSPPEGRSDTQYF	TGTGCCAGCAGCCCGCCCGAAGGGCGGTCAGATACGCAGTATTTT	NA	TRBV3-1/TRBV3-2	TRBJ2-3	15
CASSLGGERYGYTF	TGTGCCAGCAGCTTGGGCGGGGAGCGCTATGGCTACACCTTC	NA	TRBV5-5	TRBJ1-2	14
CASSSGDGSNYGYTF	TGTGCCAGCAGTTCCGGGGACGGAAGTAACTATGGCTACACCTTC	NA	TRBV28	TRBJ1-2	15
CARSFPGTGSHYGYTF	TGTGCCAGAAGTTTTCCCGGGACAGGGAGCCACTATGGCTACACCTTC	TRBD1	TRBV5-3	TRBJ1-2	16
CASGMGGADLEQYF	TGTGCTAGTGGTATGGGGGGGGCGGATCTCGAGCAGTACTTC	NA	TRBV12-5	TRBJ2-7	14
CASSPPSGRSEAFF	TGTGCCAGCAGCCCCCCGAGCGGGAGGAGTGAAGCTTTCTTT	NA	TRBV2	TRBJ1-1	14